The clone carrying this TCR beta chain turned up a few times. Its antigen is currently unknown. With a J-beta primer mix and a sample-barcoded 5' primer, a second PCR ran roughly 6 to 11 cycles. One entry per CDR3 protein results from TCRdb running MiXCR on the 5' RACE reads. The table has about a million distinct CDR3 sequences, 35% to 45% seen once. The germline gives CDR1 LGHNA, CDR2 YSLEER. The CDR3 has 14 residues. Trimming removed 4 bases at V and 4 bases at J, with 12 bases between. There were at least 6 micrograms of total RNA extracted from every sample. The sample is drawn from a study of blood T cells in healthy people across ages. General study points: Unsorted PBMCs blocked a conclusive comparison of naive and antigen-experienced cells. It was held that the diversity estimates obtained from one million T cells were underestimates. Samples with more naive T cells showed higher observed beta diversity.

This TCR was sampled from a man aged 18 to 30 in good health. The specimen was blood. The rearrangement joins TRBV4-3 to TRBJ2-3; no clear D gene. CDR3: CASSPRRQADTQYF. In DNA, the CDR3 is TGCGCCAGCAGCCCCCGAAGGCAGGCAGATACGCAGTATTTT.